These 29 T cell receptor beta chains originate from one sample sequenced in a study of blood T cell repertoires in COVID-19. Profiling relied on immunoSEQ multiplex PCR, and the TCRdb table lists in-frame clones only, not all of them. The profile covers 350,000 to 450,000 clones, with 85% appearing a single time and roughly 3.4% taken by the ten largest. What was sequenced was peripheral blood. These receptors came from a young woman with acute or convalescent COVID-19.

This sequence joins TRBV21-1 and TRBJ1-5. TRBV21-1 is designated a pseudogene. There are 11 residues in the CDR3. The CDR3 is CASLFFVPQHF. In DNA form, the CDR3 reads TGTGCCAGTCTGTTCTTTGTGCCCCAGCATTTT.

The chain employs TRBV7-3 and TRBJ2-1; 12 bases align to TRBD2. V was pared by 5 bases and J by 14 bases, with 7 bases of the junction left unmatched. Germline lookup yields CDR1 SGHTA and CDR2 FQGTGA. This CDR3 comprises 13 residues. Here the CDR3 DNA reads TGTGCCAGCAGCGATATGACTAGCGGGAGCGAGTTCTTC. Encoded protein: CASSDMTSGSEFF.

The genes are TRBV2 and TRBJ2-7, with 10 bases matching TRBD1. The CDR3 loop spans 18 amino acids. The V gene's germline CDR1 is SNHLY and CDR2 FYNNEI. The ends lost 1 base at V and 5 bases at J; junction bases unmatched: 14. The CDR3, as DNA: TGTGCCAGCAGTGAAGGTCGGAGGACAGGGGGGGTCAGAAACGAGCAGTACTTC. The encoded protein is CASSEGRRTGGVRNEQYF.

The genes are TRBV5-4 and TRBJ2-7, with TRBD1 identical over 9 bases. The CDR3 has 16 residues. V lost 2 bases to trimming and J lost 2 bases; unmatched junction nucleotides: 8. The germline V gene has CDR1 SGHNT and CDR2 YYREEE (reference sequence). Here the CDR3 reads CASSLNPGTGTYEQYF. CDR3 bases: TGTGCCAGCAGCTTAAATCCCGGGACAGGGACCTACGAGCAGTACTTC.

This clone was observed once. The chain links TRBV7-3 to TRBJ2-1; 11 positions match TRBD2. The CDR3 is 15 amino acids. V shed 1 base and J 7 bases; nucleotides not matched to a gene: 3. The germline gives CDR1 SGHTA, CDR2 FQGTGA. CDR3 coding DNA: TGTGCCAGCAGCTTAAGGGGACTAGCGGAAAATGAGCAGTTCTTC. Amino acid sequence: CASSLRGLAENEQFF.

The chain uses TRBV9 and TRBJ1-1, with 7 bases that match TRBD1. Germline CDR1 and CDR2: SGDLS and YYNGEE. The J segment lost 4 bases and the V segment lost 0 bases, leaving 6 bases of the junction unmatched. The CDR3 runs to 15 residues. The CDR3 region is CASSVDEGASTEAFF. CDR3 DNA: TGTGCCAGCAGCGTAGATGAGGGGGCAAGCACTGAAGCTTTCTTT.

This clone has more than one count but fewer than ten. J is TRBJ1-6 and V is TRBV28; TRBD1 matches at 12 bases. CDR3 size: 17 residues. Germline CDR1 and CDR2: MDHEN and SYDVKM. Trimming removed 6 bases from V and 6 bases from J; junction bases left unmatched: 9. The CDR3 DNA is TGTGCCAGCAGCCGCGTGGGGGACAGGGGGCTTAATTCACCCCTCCACTTT. This codes for CASSRVGDRGLNSPLHF.

The chain combines TRBV3-1 (or the pseudogene TRBV3-2) with TRBJ2-3; perhaps TRBD2 as D (7 bases). CDR3 length equals 21 residues. Germline lookup yields CDR1 LGHDT and CDR2 YNNKEL (reference sequence). The germline V and J ends were trimmed by 0 bases and 4 bases, with 29 bases remaining between them. The CDR3 region has the DNA TGTGCCAGCAGCCAAGATGTAGGGTCTTCCGGGCGGGGGCCCTCCGCAGATACGCAGTATTTT. Translated: CASSQDVGSSGRGPSADTQYF.

The gene calls are TRBV9 and TRBJ1-1; D gene ambiguous. The CDR3 loop spans 14 amino acids. With 0 bases removed from V and 1 base from J, the gap between germline ends came to 7 bases. Germline CDR1 and CDR2: SGDLS and YYNGEE. The chain's CDR3 is CASSVAKSNTEAFF. In nucleotides, the CDR3 is TGTGCCAGCAGCGTAGCTAAGTCGAACACTGAAGCTTTCTTT.

This clone has a handful of counts. CDR3 coding DNA: TGTGCCAGCAGTGAAGGGTCACAGCCCTATGGCTACACCTTC. This codes for CASSEGSQPYGYTF. The J gene is TRBJ1-2, the V gene TRBV6-1; D is undetermined. Germline V gene sequence: CDR1 MNHNS, CDR2 SASEGT. Trimming removed 1 base at V and 4 bases at J, with 10 bases between. CDR3 length: 14 amino acids.

This chain links TRBV21-1 with TRBJ2-1; no check of the table's D call, TRBD2, against the DNA was made. TRBV21-1 constitutes a pseudogene. CDR3 length: 17 amino acids. Here the CDR3 reads CASSKGERKRSYNEQFF. Written as DNA, the CDR3 is TGTGCCAGCAGCAAAGGGGAGAGGAAGCGGTCCTACAATGAGCAGTTCTTC.

This chain joins TRBV30 and TRBJ1-2, with 8 bases matching TRBD1. Germline V gene data show CDR1 as GTSNPN and CDR2 as SVGIG (reference sequence). The CDR3 is made up of 14 amino acids. Trimming took 2 bases from V and 6 from J; bases not matched to a gene: 8. The CDR3 region has the DNA TGTGCCTGGAGTTCCGGACAGGGCTGGGATGGCTACACCTTC. Protein: CAWSSGQGWDGYTF.

The chain joins TRBV7-3 to TRBJ1-2; D call uncertain. The germline CDR1 and CDR2 sequences are SGHTA and FQGTGA. The V end lost 5 bases, the J end lost 3 bases, and 10 bases lay between the germline ends. This CDR3 is 13 amino acids long. The DNA of the CDR3 is TGTGCCAGCAGCCCGAACAACGACTATGGCTACACCTTC. Its translation: CASSPNNDYGYTF.

The chain carries TRBV6-5 and TRBJ2-7; tentative D call: TRBD1 (6 bases). In germline, CDR1 is MNHEY, CDR2 SVGAGI. The V and J ends lost 6 bases and 5 bases respectively, with 17 bases between them. This CDR3 has 14 residues. The CDR3 region has the DNA TGTGCCAGCAGACCCCAGGGGAAGAGGAACGAGCAGTACTTC. This translates into CASRPQGKRNEQYF.

The chain has TRBV7-9 and TRBJ2-1; 7 bases align to TRBD2. Germline assignment: CDR1 SEHNR and CDR2 FQNEAQ (reference sequence). The V and J ends lost 1 base and 8 bases, in that order; junction bases with no gene match: 5. This CDR3 region has 14 residues. DNA for the CDR3: TGTGCCAGCAGCTTAGGACTAGCTAGGGATGAGCAGTTCTTC. This gives the protein CASSLGLARDEQFF.

V is TRBV28 and J is TRBJ2-1; weak D call: TRBD2 (6 bases). Germline loops: CDR1 MDHEN, CDR2 SYDVKM. Trimming removed 8 bases from V and 0 bases from J, with 11 bases in between. The CDR3 runs to 14 residues. The CDR3 DNA reads TGTGCCAGCTTCGCGGGGATCTCCTACAATGAGCAGTTCTTC. Translation: CASFAGISYNEQFF.

J is TRBJ1-1 and V is TRBV30; D not certain. This CDR3 is built from 13 residues. Trimming cost V 1 base and J 5 bases, with 11 bases left between them. Germline V gene lookup returns CDR1 GTSNPN and CDR2 SVGIG (reference sequence). CDR3 bases: TGTGCCTGGAGTGAGGTCACGGGGACTGAAGCTTTCTTT. It specifies CAWSEVTGTEAFF.

This rearrangement joins TRBV28 to TRBJ2-3; D is possibly TRBD1 (7 bases). V was cut by 11 bases and J by 2 bases, with 14 bases left in between. Germline assignment: CDR1 MDHEN and CDR2 SYDVKM. This CDR3 is built from 13 residues. This CDR3 reads CASRGVPTDTQYF. The CDR3 bases are TGTGCCTCCAGGGGGGTCCCCACAGATACGCAGTATTTT.

CDR3 nucleotide sequence: TGTGCCAGCAGCCAAGAACGGGGACAGGGTGACAATGAGCAGTTCTTC. Protein sequence: CASSQERGQGDNEQFF. The gene calls are TRBV4-2 and TRBJ2-1; 9 bases map to TRBD1. The CDR3 is 16 residues long. V was clipped by 0 bases and J by 5 bases; unmatched bases: 5. Germline values: CDR1 LGHNA, CDR2 YNFKEQ.

The chain has TRBV27 and TRBJ2-7, with 12 bases that match TRBD1. The CDR3 runs 15 residues. CDR1 and CDR2 from the germline V gene are MNHEY and SMNVEV (reference sequence). V was pared by 5 bases and J by 3 bases, with 5 bases of the junction left unmatched. CDR3 sequence (DNA): TGTGCCAGCAGTCTGGGGACAGGGGGCGTCTACGAGCAGTACTTC. Its translation: CASSLGTGGVYEQYF.

This clone was observed at least ten times. This chain joins TRBV27 and TRBJ2-5, with 8 bases matching TRBD2. The ends lost 6 bases at V and 4 bases at J; junction bases unmatched: 4. The germline gives CDR1 MNHEY, CDR2 SMNVEV (reference sequence). CDR3 length equals 13 residues. The CDR3 reads CASRRGGAETQYF. In nucleotides, the CDR3 is TGTGCCAGCAGACGGGGGGGGGCAGAGACCCAGTACTTC.

A note on this clone: Other DNA sequences in the sample encode the same CDR3. The chain combines TRBV5-1 with TRBJ1-4; D is uncertain. Trimming took off 0 bases at V and 8 bases at J, with 8 bases between the two ends. CDR3 length: 13 amino acids. Germline V gene data show CDR1 as SGHRS and CDR2 as YFSETQ. CDR3 nucleotides: TGCGCCAGCAGCTTGGACCCCGGGGAAAAACTGTTTTTT. The encoded protein is CASSLDPGEKLFF.

The count of this clone is one. This rearrangement joins TRBV19 to TRBJ2-7, with 9 bases matching TRBD1. Germline loops: CDR1 LNHDA, CDR2 SQIVND (reference sequence). V trimming: 5 bases; J trimming: 4 bases; junction bases outside the gene matches: 6. This CDR3 has 14 residues. The CDR3, as DNA: TGTGCCAGTAGTTCCGGGACAGGGAGATACGAGCAGTACTTC. Translated, it gives CASSSGTGRYEQYF.

The chain has TRBV5-4 and TRBJ2-7; 13 bases match TRBD2. Germline assignment: CDR1 SGHNT and CDR2 YYREEE (reference sequence). With 0 bases clipped from V and 2 bases from J, the junction kept 2 bases outside the gene matches. The CDR3 has 16 residues. CDR3 bases: TGTGCCAGCAGCTTGGGACTAGCGGGGGGTGCCTACGAGCAGTACTTC. Translated, it gives CASSLGLAGGAYEQYF.

The J gene is TRBJ2-5, the V gene TRBV9; D call uncertain. The CDR3 runs 14 residues. Germline V CDR1 and CDR2: SGDLS, YYNGEE. V was shortened by 0 bases and J by 1 base, with 7 bases between the two germline ends. CDR3: CASSVDGSQETQYF. CDR3 in DNA: TGTGCCAGCAGCGTAGACGGGTCCCAAGAGACCCAGTACTTC.

The chain is built from TRBV27 and TRBJ1-6; the D is unclear. This CDR3 has 14 residues. The V gene lost 8 bases and the J gene lost 5 bases, with 13 bases spanning the gap. Germline loops: CDR1 MNHEY, CDR2 SMNVEV (reference sequence). The CDR3 DNA follows: TGTGCCAGCGGATACCGGGATAATAATTCACCCCTCCACTTT. Residues: CASGYRDNNSPLHF.

CDR3 residues: CASSSRSGTGYGELFF. As DNA, the CDR3 is TGTGCCAGCAGTTCTAGGTCCGGGACAGGGTACGGGGAGCTGTTTTTT. The chain joins TRBV28 to TRBJ2-2, with 9 bases matching TRBD1. The junction had 10 bases not matched to a gene; V was cut back by 4 bases and J by 7 bases. From germline, CDR1 is MDHEN and CDR2 SYDVKM. This CDR3 is 16 amino acids long. Looking up the rest from reference TRBV28 and TRBJ2-2 gives the full variable domain: DVKVTQSSRYLVKRTGEKVFLECVQDMDHENMFWYRQDPGLGLRLIYFSYDVKMKEKGDIPEGYSVSREKKERFSLILESASTNQTSMYLCASSSRSGTGYGELFFGEGSRLTVL.

The CDR3 spells CASKSRTYNEQFF. The CDR3 DNA follows: TGTGCCAGCAAGAGCAGGACATACAATGAGCAGTTCTTC. The J gene is TRBJ2-1, the V gene TRBV2, with a weak D call TRBD1 (5 bases). Trimming took 7 bases from V and 4 from J, leaving 11 bases between them. The CDR3 covers 13 residues. Germline loops: CDR1 SNHLY, CDR2 FYNNEI.

The chain recombines TRBV24-1 with TRBJ2-1; TRBD2 matches at 11 bases. In germline, CDR1 is KGHDR, CDR2 SFDVKD. There are 15 residues in the CDR3. After removal of 4 bases from V and 10 bases from J, the junction contained 8 bases not matched to a gene. DNA for the CDR3: TGTGCCACCAGTGAGGGTAGCGGGGGGGCCGAGGAGCAGTTCTTC. Translation gives CATSEGSGGAEEQFF.